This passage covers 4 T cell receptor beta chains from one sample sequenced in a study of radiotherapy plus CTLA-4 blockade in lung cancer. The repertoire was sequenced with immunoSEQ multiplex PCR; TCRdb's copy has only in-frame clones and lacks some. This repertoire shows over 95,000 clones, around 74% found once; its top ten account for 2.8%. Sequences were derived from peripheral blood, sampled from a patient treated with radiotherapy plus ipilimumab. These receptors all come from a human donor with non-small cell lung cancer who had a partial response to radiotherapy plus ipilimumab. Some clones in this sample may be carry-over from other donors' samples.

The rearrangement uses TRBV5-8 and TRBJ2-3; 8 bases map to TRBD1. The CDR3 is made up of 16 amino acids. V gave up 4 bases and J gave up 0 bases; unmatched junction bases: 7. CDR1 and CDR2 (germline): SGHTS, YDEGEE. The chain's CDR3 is CASSQGQGWSTDTQYF. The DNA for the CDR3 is TGTGCCAGCAGCCAAGGACAGGGCTGGAGCACAGATACGCAGTATTTT.

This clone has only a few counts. This CDR3 is CASSLAQSLNQPQHF. CDR3 DNA sequence: TGTGCCAGCAGCTTAGCACAGTCTCTCAATCAGCCCCAGCATTTT. The V and J genes are TRBV7-2 and TRBJ1-5, with no clear D. The V end lost 0 bases, the J end lost 3 bases, and 9 bases lay between the germline ends. Germline-derived CDR1 and CDR2 are SGHTA and FQGNSA. The CDR3 is 15 residues long. The full variable domain, in which reference TRBV7-2 and TRBJ1-5 provide the parts outside the CDR3, is GAGVSQSPSNKVTEKGKDVELRCDPISGHTALYWYRQSLGQGLEFLIYFQGNSAPDKSGLPSDRFSAERTGGSVSTLTIQRTQQEDSAVYLCASSLAQSLNQPQHFGDGTRLSIL.

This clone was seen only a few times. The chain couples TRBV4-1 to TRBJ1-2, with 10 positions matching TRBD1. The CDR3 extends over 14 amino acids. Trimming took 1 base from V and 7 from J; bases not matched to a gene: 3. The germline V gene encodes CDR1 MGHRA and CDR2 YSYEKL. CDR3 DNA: TGCGCCAGCAGCCAAGCCAGGGACAGGGGTGGCTACACCTTC. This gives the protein CASSQARDRGGYTF.

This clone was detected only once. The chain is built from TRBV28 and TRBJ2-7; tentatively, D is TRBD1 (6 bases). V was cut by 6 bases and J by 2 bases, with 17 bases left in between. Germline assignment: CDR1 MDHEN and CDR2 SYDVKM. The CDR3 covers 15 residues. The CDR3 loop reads CASSPDRRLAYEQYF. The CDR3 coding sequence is TGTGCCAGCAGCCCCGACAGGAGGTTAGCCTACGAGCAGTACTTC.